The 19 T cell receptor beta chains below were found in one sample sequenced in a study of neurological immune-mediated disorders. Time point in this sample: technical triplicate 1. In TCRdb, the 5' RACE reads were re-called with MiXCR into one record per CDR3 protein. The sample holds fewer than 25,000 distinct CDR3 sequences, less than 15% seen once. Material for sequencing was CD4+ T cells from blood. Receptor source: a female donor with HTLV-1-associated myelopathy (HAM/TSP).

By proportion, this clonotype is medium-sized. This chain connects TRBV20-1 to TRBJ2-7, with 8 bases aligning to TRBD2. The length of the CDR3 is 15 residues. After removal of 1 base from V and 0 bases from J, the junction contained 5 bases not matched to a gene. Germline CDR1 reads DFQATT; CDR2 reads SNEGSKA (reference sequence). The chain's CDR3 is CSARGAGGLSYEQYF. Written as DNA, the CDR3 is TGCAGTGCTAGAGGGGCGGGAGGTCTCTCCTACGAGCAGTACTTC.

By share of the sample, this clonotype is medium-sized. The chain carries TRBV20-1 and TRBJ2-5, with D maybe TRBD1 (6 bases). This CDR3 has 14 amino acids. Germline lookup yields CDR1 DFQATT and CDR2 SNEGSKA (reference sequence). V was trimmed by 2 bases and J by 2 bases, leaving 12 bases between them. Written as DNA, the CDR3 is TGCAGTGCTAGATCCGGGACAACACAAGAGACCCAGTACTTC. Amino acid sequence: CSARSGTTQETQYF.

This clonotype was counted many times. The chain uses TRBV6-6 and TRBJ2-6; tentatively, D is TRBD1 (5 bases). The germline gives CDR1 MNHNY, CDR2 SVGAGI (reference sequence). The CDR3 is made up of 14 amino acids. The V and J ends lost 7 bases and 3 bases respectively, with 10 bases between them. Written as DNA, the CDR3 is TGTGCCAGCAATAGGGGTCTTGGGGCCAACGTCCTGACTTTC. Amino acids: CASNRGLGANVLTF.

This clonotype was picked up many times. The chain has TRBV24-1 and TRBJ2-1; no clear D gene. Germline CDR1 KGHDR, CDR2 SFDVKD. The V end lost 4 bases, the J end lost 7 bases, and 10 bases lay between the germline ends. The CDR3 covers 13 residues. The CDR3 DNA reads as TGTGCCACCAGTGACCCACGGAGAAATGAGCAGTTCTTC. This gives the protein CATSDPRRNEQFF.

Turning to this clonotype: Lacking the conserved final phenylalanine or tryptophan, this CDR3 likely reflects a read error. This chain joins TRBV7-9 and TRBJ1-2; possible D gene TRBD1, 5 bases. The germline gives CDR1 SEHNR, CDR2 FQNEAQ (reference sequence). The length of the CDR3 is 13 residues. For the CDR3, the DNA is TGCGCGAGCAGCTTAGCAGGGAGCGATGGCTACACCTTA. It specifies CASSLAGSDGYTL.

This clonotype was seen many times. The chain employs TRBV4-2 and TRBJ2-3; 12 bases are a match to TRBD2. The CDR3 consists of 16 residues. J gave up 6 bases and V 4 bases, and 8 bases lay outside the gene matches. The germline V gene encodes CDR1 LGHNA and CDR2 YNFKEQ. The CDR3 coding sequence is TGTGCCAGCAGCCCCCTAGCGGGGGGGCTCGGGGATACGCAGTATTTT. Residues: CASSPLAGGLGDTQYF.

Many counts were recorded for this clonotype. The chain carries TRBV3-1 and TRBJ2-7, with TRBD2 matching 10 bases. Trimming removed 2 bases from V and 7 bases from J; junction bases left unmatched: 5. Germline CDR1 and CDR2: LGHDT and YNNKEL (reference sequence). CDR3 length equals 14 residues. CDR3 coding DNA: TGTGCCAGCAGCCAACTAGCGGGAGCGGAAGAGCAGTACTTC. Its translation is CASSQLAGAEEQYF.

The table lists this clonotype with many counts. The chain uses TRBV7-9 and TRBJ1-1; a possible D gene is TRBD1 (5 bases). This CDR3 contains 17 residues. CDR1 is SEHNR, CDR2 FQNEAQ, per germline (reference sequence). Trimming stripped 1 base from V and 1 base from J, with 16 bases between. CDR3 loop: CASSLGVLDRENTEAFF. CDR3 DNA: TGTGCCAGCAGCTTAGGAGTGCTTGACAGAGAGAACACTGAAGCTTTCTTT.

This clonotype was recorded at least ten times. J is TRBJ2-7 and V is TRBV7-2; a weak D match, TRBD1 (6 bases). The germline gives CDR1 SGHTA, CDR2 FQGNSA. Trimming cost V 2 bases and J 6 bases, with 20 bases left between them. CDR3 length equals 16 residues. The DNA for the CDR3 is TGTGCCAGCAGCTTACCTGGAGCAGGGGTAGGTCTCGAGCAGTACTTC. Translating it yields CASSLPGAGVGLEQYF.

This clonotype was observed at least ten times. The J gene is TRBJ2-5, the V gene TRBV3-1; no definite D call. The CDR3 has 13 amino acids. Germline CDR1 and CDR2: LGHDT and YNNKEL (reference sequence). V was clipped by 1 base and J by 5 bases, with 8 bases between them. CDR3 loop: CASSQAGKETQYF. The CDR3 DNA is TGTGCCAGCAGCCAAGCCGGAAAGGAGACCCAGTACTTC.

This clonotype was detected ten times or more. The V call is TRBV12-3 or TRBV12-4, the J call TRBJ2-1; 10 positions agree with TRBD1. The V segment lost 9 bases and the J segment 7 bases; nucleotides outside the gene matches: 12. The CDR3 totals 15 residues. The CDR3 bases are TGTGCCAGTCATAAATCGGACAGGGGGTTTAATGAGCAGTTCTTC. Protein product: CASHKSDRGFNEQFF.

V gene TRBV24-1 combines with J gene TRBJ2-7; tentative D call: TRBD2 (6 bases). Germline CDR1 reads KGHDR; CDR2 reads SFDVKD. Trimming removed 7 bases at V and 2 bases at J, with 17 bases between. The CDR3 length is 15 residues. DNA of the CDR3: TGTGCCACCAGACCACATACGGAGGGGACCTACGAGCAGTACTTC. It yields the protein CATRPHTEGTYEQYF.

This clonotype appeared many times. V and J are TRBV5-1 and TRBJ2-5; D call uncertain. Trimming removed 2 bases from V and 1 base from J, with 0 bases in between. There are 11 residues in the CDR3. Germline loops: CDR1 SGHRS, CDR2 YFSETQ. Written as DNA, the CDR3 is TGCGCCAGCAGCTTCCAAGAGACCCAGTACTTC. Translating it yields CASSFQETQYF.

Turning to this clonotype: The DNA is omitted, as the CDR3 cannot be located on it reliably, and the CDR3 follows TCRdb's listing. The V and J genes are TRBV5-6 and TRBJ2-1; the D segment call TRBD1 is taken from the table without a DNA check. Germline V gives CDR1 SGHDT, CDR2 YYEEEE. A total of 22 residues make up the CDR3, ends included. CDR3 protein: CASSFYICSARVEGRVWGEQFF.

This clonotype was picked up many times. The chain has TRBV6-2 or TRBV6-3 and TRBJ2-1; TRBD2 might be the D (6 bases). Germline CDR1 reads MNHEY; CDR2 reads SVGEGT. The V end lost 5 bases, the J end lost 5 bases, and 16 bases lay between the germline ends. CDR3 length equals 15 residues. The DNA for the CDR3 is TGTGCCAGCAGTACCTTTGGAGGGGCAGACAATGAGCAGTTCTTC. It encodes CASSTFGGADNEQFF.

This clonotype was seen at least ten times. The genes are TRBV20-1 and TRBJ2-7; 8 nucleotides agree with TRBD2. Germline trimming cut 1 base from V and 3 bases from J; bases unmatched to any gene: 5. CDR3 length: 14 residues. Germline V gives CDR1 DFQATT, CDR2 SNEGSKA (reference sequence). The CDR3 reads CSARAAGAGYEQYF. The DNA for the CDR3 is TGCAGTGCTAGAGCAGCGGGAGCAGGCTACGAGCAGTACTTC.

This clonotype is medium-sized by share. The CDR3 DNA sequence: TGTGCCAGCACCAAGACAGGAGGCCAAGAGACCCAGTACTTC. Residues: CASTKTGGQETQYF. The rearrangement uses TRBV7-9 and TRBJ2-5; the D gene is possibly TRBD1 (6 bases). V was cut by 7 bases and J by 1 base, with 13 bases left in between. The length of the CDR3 is 14 residues. CDR1 is SEHNR, CDR2 FQNEAQ, per germline (reference sequence). Filled out from reference TRBV7-9 and TRBJ2-5, the complete variable domain reads DTGVSQNPRHKITKRGQNVTFRCDPISEHNRLYWYRQTLGQGPEFLTYFQNEAQLEKSRLLSDRFSAERPKGSFSTLEIQRTEQGDSAMYLCASTKTGGQETQYFGPGTRLLVL.

This clonotype was recorded at least ten times. The V call is TRBV5-1, the J call TRBJ1-5; D not resolved. CDR3 size: 13 residues. In germline, CDR1 is SGHRS, CDR2 YFSETQ. V lost 1 base, J lost 6 bases, and 8 bases lay in between. The CDR3 sequence: CASSLWGGQPQHF. The DNA for the CDR3 is TGCGCCAGCAGCTTGTGGGGAGGTCAGCCCCAGCATTTT.

This clonotype was counted at least ten times. An end of the junction does not agree with germline; a read error may underlie this. This chain joins TRBV5-1 and TRBJ1-4, with TRBD1 matching over 7 bases. The CDR3 has 14 residues. From germline, CDR1 is SGHRS and CDR2 YFSETQ. CDR3 residues: CASRLGTANEKLFF. DNA for the CDR3: TGCGCCAGCAGGTTGGGGACAGCTAATGAAAAACTGTTTTTT.